A selection of T cell receptor beta chains follows, all from one sample in a study of breast tumors, draining lymph nodes, adjacent tissues. TCRdb used MiXCR to reprocess the multiplex PCR reads, holding one entry per CDR3 protein. Found here are some 52,000 distinct CDR3 sequences, around 45% of them singletons; the top ten hold 10%. Material for sequencing was breast tumor tissue. These receptors all stem from a female donor with breast cancer. Some clones in this sample may be carry-over from other donors' samples. CDR3s include the opening cysteine and the closing phenylalanine or tryptophan. The order of the fields is D gene, CDR3 length, clone size, J gene, V gene, CDR3 DNA, CDR3 protein. The D gene is left open where the match is weak. For some rows the clone size is stated as once, few or many, or as a class when expanded; others skip it.

TRBD1 | 14 | . | TRBJ1-1 | TRBV6-5 | TGTGCCAGCAGCCCGGGACAGGGAAACACTGAAGCTTTCTTT | CASSPGQGNTEAFF
. | 14 | . | TRBJ1-4 | TRBV7-2 | TGTGCCAGCAGCCCCTTTTACGGGGGGGAAAAACTGTTTTTT | CASSPFYGGEKLFF
. | 13 | . | TRBJ2-7 | TRBV2 | TGCGCCAGCAGTGAAGCGACCTCCGACGAGCAGTACTTC | CASSEATSDEQYF
. | 13 | many | TRBJ1-2 | TRBV19 | TGTGCCAGTAGAGGACTTATGGGCTATGGCTACACCTTC | CASRGLMGYGYTF
. | 12 | . | TRBJ1-2 | TRBV9 | TGTGCCAGCAGCGTGGGAGGGCAAGGCTACACCTTC | CASSVGGQGYTF
. | 15 | many | TRBJ1-3 | TRBV19 | TGTGCCAGTAGTCCAACGGGAAACTCTGGAAACACCATATATTTT | CASSPTGNSGNTIYF
. | 17 | . | TRBJ1-3 | TRBV11-2 | TGTGCCAGCAGCTTACGGATTACAGATATCTCTGGAAACACCATATATTTT | CASSLRITDISGNTIYF
. | 13 | many | TRBJ1-4 | TRBV2 | TGTGCCAGCACCCCCGGGGCGGGGGAAAAACTGTTTTTT | CASTPGAGEKLFF
TRBD1 | 15 | . | TRBJ2-7 | TRBV15 | TGTGCCACCAGCAGCTCCCAGGGGGCCACCTACGAGCAGTACTTC | CATSSSQGATYEQYF
TRBD1 | 15 | many | TRBJ2-7 | TRBV3-1 | TGTGCCAGCAGCCAAGGTTGGGGACAGGGCGCCGAGCAGTACTTC | CASSQGWGQGAEQYF
TRBD2 | 14 | many | TRBJ2-1 | TRBV5-1 | TGCGCCAGCAGCTCTAGCGGAGCGTACAATGAGCAGTTCTTC | CASSSSGAYNEQFF
TRBD2 | 19 | many | TRBJ2-1 | TRBV19 | TGTGCCAGTAGTCCCTCAAAGACTAGCGGGAGCCCCGCCTACAATGAGCAGTTCTTC | CASSPSKTSGSPAYNEQFF
. | 16 | many | TRBJ2-3 | TRBV11-2 | TGTGCCAGCAGCCGTGTCCGCGGGGATGGCACAGATACGCAGTATTTT | CASSRVRGDGTDTQYF
. | 15 | . | TRBJ1-2 | TRBV20-1 | TGCAGTGCTAGGGGGGGGGACGGGCCCGGCAGTGGCTACACCTTC | CSARGGDGPGSGYTF
. | 11 | once | TRBJ2-2 | TRBV20-1 | TGCAGTGCTAGAGTCGGAGGGGAGCTGTTTTTT | CSARVGGELFF
. | 11 | many | TRBJ2-7 | TRBV11-2 | TGTGCCAGCAGGTCTCTCGCCGAGCAGTACTTC | CASRSLAEQYF
. | 14 | . | TRBJ2-1 | TRBV15 | TGTGCCACCAAGGACACCGGTACTTTCTCGAAGCAGTTCTTC | CATKDTGTFSKQFF
. | 14 | many | TRBJ2-3 | TRBV30 | TGTGCCTGGATCCGATCCGAACCCACAGATACGCAGTATTTT | CAWIRSEPTDTQYF
TRBD2 | 16 | many | TRBJ2-5 | TRBV7-6 | TGTGCCAGCAGCTTAGGGGTAGCGGGAGTCCAGGAGACCCAGTACTTC | CASSLGVAGVQETQYF
. | 14 | many | TRBJ2-1 | TRBV5-1 | TGCGCCAGCAGCTTGGAGGCCATCCAGAATGAGCAGTTCTTC | CASSLEAIQNEQFF
. | 15 | many | TRBJ2-3 | TRBV5-1 | TGCGCCAGCAGCGGCGGCAGGTGGGACACAGATACGCAGTATTTT | CASSGGRWDTDTQYF
. | 15 | many | TRBJ2-1 | TRBV19 | TGTGCCAGTAGTATTATGGTGAACGGGGGGCTTGAGCAGTTCTTC | CASSIMVNGGLEQFF
. | 14 | many | TRBJ2-1 | TRBV7-2 | TGTGCCAGCAGCTTAGCGAGCGCCCATCGTGAGCAGTTCTTC | CASSLASAHREQFF
TRBD2 | 18 | many | TRBJ2-3 | TRBV9 | TGTGCCAGCAGCCCCACCCCCGGACTAGCGGGAGGGGTAGATACGCAGTATTTT | CASSPTPGLAGGVDTQYF